This T cell receptor (beta chain) appears in the sequencing data of a study of Ad26.COV2.S vaccination and SARS-CoV-2 variants. In the study overall: Intramuscularly, Ad26.COV2.S was given either once or twice, 56 days apart. Findings and limits, study-wide: The TCR breadth and depth analyses may have produced an underestimate of total T cell responses.

V lost 4 bases and J 4 bases, leaving 10 bases between the germline ends. Germline-derived CDR1 and CDR2 are LNHDA and SQIVND (reference sequence). CDR3 size: 13 residues. Treatment indicated: some 20 received Ad26.COV2.S at low or high dose, single or two shots; about 5 received placebo; per-sample allocation not given. It was on day 63 after the first vaccine or placebo injection that samples were taken. The administered vaccine (an Ad26 vector) expressed Wuhan-strain SARS-CoV-2 spike. TCRdb keeps only in-frame clones here, not all; method: immunoSEQ multiplex PCR. The repertoire includes approximately 480,000 clones, 87% of them detected once, and around 13% sits in the top ten. Points on this clone: Its antigen is still unknown.

The sequenced sample was peripheral blood, obtained in a trial of Ad26.COV2.S vaccine versus placebo. This sequence joins TRBV19 and TRBJ1-1; D is ambiguous. The clonotype comes from a person between 18 and 65 years old who received the Ad26.COV2.S COVID-19 vaccine or a placebo. CDR3 loop: CASSTVWGTEAFF. CDR3 nucleotide sequence: TGTGCCAGTAGTACGGTCTGGGGCACTGAAGCTTTCTTT.